Ten or more counts support the clone carrying this T cell receptor beta chain. This specimen belongs to a study of metastatic and nonmetastatic thyroid tumors. Whole-study context: Repertoire comparisons spanned blood and tumor or nodule tissue from malignant and benign thyroid patients.

TCRdb reanalyzed the PCR reads with MiXCR. Altogether around 12,000 clones are present, around 10% being singletons, with the ten largest covering approximately 32%. Thyroid surgery had not been preceded by any treatment in any patient. Material for sequencing was blood. The clonotype comes from a female donor with papillary thyroid cancer or a benign thyroid nodule (not recorded which). Some clones in this sample may be carry-over from other donors' samples.

The CDR3 sequence is CASSQDAGRHEQFF. DNA for the CDR3: TGCGCCAGCAGCCAAGATGCAGGGAGGCATGAGCAGTTCTTC. This chain joins TRBV4-3 and TRBJ2-1; D possibly corresponds to TRBD2 (6 bases). The germline V and J ends were trimmed by 0 bases and 8 bases, with 11 bases remaining between them. The CDR3 consists of 14 residues. Germline CDR1 and CDR2: LGHNA and YSLEER.